This T cell receptor (beta chain) stems from a study of early T cells in non-severe SARS-CoV-2 infection. Study results and caveats: Matching against VDJdb likely underestimated virus-specific expansions, favoring anti-spike CD8.

For this clonotype: Its antigen is still unknown.

TCRdb itself ran the 5' RACE reads through MiXCR, one entry per CDR3 protein. The sample has around 45,000 distinct CDR3 sequences; roughly 7% are singletons. This TCR came from an adult who was a healthcare worker with PCR-confirmed SARS-CoV-2 infection or an uninfected control (not recorded which). Sequencing input: whole blood.

The CDR3 is CASSMGLAGGNEQFF. The CDR3, as DNA: TGTGCCAGCAGCATGGGACTAGCGGGGGGAAATGAGCAGTTCTTC. J is TRBJ2-1 and V is TRBV5-6; 15 bases match TRBD2. CDR3 length equals 15 residues. Germline CDR1 is SGHDT and CDR2 is YYEEEE. V lost 4 bases, J lost 7 bases, and 3 bases stayed unmatched.